A selection of T cell receptor beta chains follows, all from one sample in a study of blood T cell repertoires in COVID-19. Sequenced by immunoSEQ multiplex PCR; TCRdb stores in-frame clones only, minus some. The top ten clones hold 4% to 6% of a sample with fewer than 350,000 clones, about nine tenths of them seen once. What was sequenced was PBMCs or T cells enriched from blood (not recorded which). The receptors come from a man in his 60s who had recovered from COVID-19. Each CDR3 is given with its conserved first and last residue. The order of the fields is clone size, CDR3 length, J gene, D gene, V gene, CDR3 protein, CDR3 DNA. The D gene is left open where the match is weak. Clone size is not always given. Where it is, it says once, few, many or a class for expanded clones.

NA | 12 | TRBJ1-2 | NA | TRBV29-1 | CSVGPGNYGYTF | TGCAGCGTTGGACCGGGAAACTATGGCTACACCTTC
NA | 12 | TRBJ2-1 | NA | TRBV4-1 | CASSYSAREQFF | TGCGCCAGCAGCTATTCCGCTCGGGAGCAGTTCTTC
once | 16 | TRBJ2-7 | TRBD2 | TRBV7-2 | CASSPRLAARSYEQYF | TGTGCCAGCAGCCCGAGACTAGCGGCCCGCTCCTACGAGCAGTACTTC
once | 15 | TRBJ2-1 | NA | TRBV6-6 | CASRRTENSYNEQFF | TGTGCCAGCAGAAGGACTGAAAACTCCTACAATGAGCAGTTCTTC
few | 15 | TRBJ1-6 | TRBD1 | TRBV3-1/TRBV3-2 | CASSQEDRGNSPLHF | TGTGCCAGCAGCCAAGAGGACAGGGGTAATTCACCCCTCCACTTT
NA | 15 | TRBJ2-1 | NA | TRBV7-2 | CASSFRQRTYNEQFF | TGTGCCAGCAGCTTTAGACAGCGAACTTACAATGAGCAGTTCTTC
NA | 14 | TRBJ2-1 | TRBD2 | TRBV29-1 | CSAPGLAGVHEQFF | TGCAGCGCGCCGGGACTAGCGGGAGTACATGAGCAGTTCTTC
NA | 14 | TRBJ2-3 | NA | TRBV6-5 | CASSKWTSTDTQYF | TGTGCCAGCAGCAAATGGACTTCTACGGATACGCAGTATTTT
once | 17 | TRBJ1-3 | TRBD1 | TRBV28 | CASLPGTAGLVVNTIYF | TGTGCCAGTCTACCCGGGACAGCTGGGTTGGTTGTAAACACCATATATTTT
NA | 16 | TRBJ2-3 | TRBD2 | TRBV6-5 | CASSFLPEGGYDTQYF | TGTGCCAGCAGTTTCCTCCCGGAGGGAGGGTACGATACGCAGTATTTT
NA | 16 | TRBJ2-1 | TRBD2 | TRBV7-8 | CASSLSLAGVLHEQFF | TGTGCCAGCAGCTTAAGTCTAGCGGGAGTTCTGCATGAGCAGTTCTTC
NA | 15 | TRBJ1-5 | NA | TRBV7-8 | CASSLATGQNQPQHF | TGTGCCAGCAGCTTAGCCACAGGGCAGAATCAGCCCCAGCATTTT
NA | 17 | TRBJ2-1 | TRBD1 | TRBV19 | CASRSALGQGSGNEQFF | TGTGCCAGTAGGTCCGCCCTGGGACAGGGGTCCGGGAATGAGCAGTTCTTC
NA | 17 | TRBJ2-1 | TRBD1 | TRBV5-1 | CASSFWGTGGMESEQFF | TGCGCCAGCAGCTTCTGGGGGACAGGGGGTATGGAAAGTGAGCAGTTCTTC
NA | 17 | TRBJ2-1 | TRBD2 | TRBV4-2 | CASSRPEGLAEYNEQFF | TGTGCCAGCAGCCGACCCGAGGGACTAGCGGAGTACAATGAGCAGTTCTTC
NA | 14 | TRBJ2-3 | NA | TRBV7-9 | CASSKELGTDTQYF | TGTGCCAGCAGCAAGGAGCTAGGCACAGATACGCAGTATTTT
NA | 17 | TRBJ1-2 | NA | TRBV18 | CASSVTADAGGSYGYTF | TGTGCCAGCTCAGTCACTGCCGACGCGGGAGGCAGCTATGGCTACACCTTC
few | 15 | TRBJ2-7 | NA | TRBV5-4 | CASSRSLDRSYEQYF | TGTGCCAGCAGCAGATCCCTTGACAGGTCCTACGAGCAGTACTTC
few | 15 | TRBJ1-5 | TRBD1 | TRBV28 | CASSLYRGSNQPQHF | TGTGCCAGCAGTCTCTACAGGGGTAGCAATCAGCCCCAGCATTTT
NA | 14 | TRBJ2-7 | TRBD2 | TRBV27 | CASSRREGTYEQYF | TGTGCCAGCAGTCGGCGGGAGGGGACCTACGAGCAGTACTTC
NA | 21 | TRBJ2-1 | TRBD2 | TRBV24-1 | CATSSRTSGRTSEGGYNEQFF | TGTGCCACCAGCTCGCGGACTAGCGGGAGGACTAGCGAGGGAGGGTACAATGAGCAGTTCTTC
NA | 15 | TRBJ1-1 | TRBD1 | TRBV7-9 | CASSALGTDYTEAFF | TGTGCCAGCAGCGCCTTGGGGACAGACTACACTGAAGCTTTCTTT
NA | 15 | TRBJ1-2 | NA | TRBV24-1 | CATSDPTVSNYGYTF | TGTGCCACCAGTGATCCGACAGTTTCTAACTATGGCTACACCTTC
NA | 14 | TRBJ2-1 | TRBD2 | TRBV2 | CASRTGLAGSEQFF | TGTGCCAGCAGAACCGGCCTAGCGGGGTCTGAGCAGTTCTTC
NA | 14 | TRBJ2-2 | NA | TRBV5-1 | CASSTGMNTGELFF | TGCGCCAGCTCGACCGGGATGAACACCGGGGAGCTGTTTTTT
NA | 18 | TRBJ2-7 | NA | TRBV6-1 | CASSVFLDEGKSGYEQYF | TGTGCCAGCAGTGTGTTCCTAGATGAGGGTAAATCGGGCTACGAGCAGTACTTC
NA | 16 | TRBJ2-1 | TRBD2 | TRBV24-1 | CATSDAGIAGGYEQFF | TGTGCCACCAGTGACGCAGGAATAGCGGGAGGGTACGAGCAGTTCTTC
once | 16 | TRBJ1-6 | TRBD1 | TRBV5-1 | CASSPGGTGFVSPLHF | TGCGCCAGCAGCCCTGGGGGGACAGGGTTTGTTTCACCCCTCCACTTT
NA | 14 | TRBJ2-7 | TRBD2 | TRBV11-2 | CASSSGLAGEEQYF | TGTGCCAGCAGCTCGGGACTAGCGGGAGAAGAGCAGTACTTC
NA | 14 | TRBJ2-2 | NA | TRBV5-1 | CASSLATNTGELFF | TGCGCCAGCAGCCTGGCAACGAACACCGGGGAGCTGTTTTTT
NA | 12 | TRBJ1-5 | NA | TRBV28 | CASALGNQPQHF | TGTGCCAGCGCGCTTGGCAATCAGCCCCAGCATTTT
NA | 15 | TRBJ2-2 | NA | TRBV6-1 | CASSERGSLTGELFF | TGTGCCAGCAGTGAACGGGGGAGTCTAACCGGGGAGCTGTTTTTT
NA | 17 | TRBJ1-1 | TRBD1 | TRBV2 | CASSDWPGTDRNTEAFF | TGTGCCAGCAGTGATTGGCCAGGGACAGACAGGAACACTGAAGCTTTCTTT
NA | 14 | TRBJ2-1 | NA | TRBV5-1 | CASAAEAQTNEQFF | TGCGCCAGCGCCGCGGAGGCGCAGACCAATGAGCAGTTCTTC
NA | 16 | TRBJ1-4 | NA | TRBV9 | CASSAEWLATNEKLFF | TGTGCCAGCAGCGCCGAATGGCTTGCAACTAATGAAAAACTGTTTTTT
NA | 15 | TRBJ1-5 | NA | TRBV5-5 | CASSSTPGNNQPQHF | TGTGCCAGCAGTTCGACACCAGGGAACAATCAGCCCCAGCATTTT
NA | 15 | TRBJ2-7 | NA | TRBV11-2 | CASSPQGLKLYEQYF | TGTGCCAGCAGCCCCCAGGGGCTAAAACTCTACGAGCAGTACTTC
NA | 18 | TRBJ2-3 | TRBD2 | TRBV5-1 | CASSTGQREVLFRDTQYF | TGCGCCAGCAGCACTGGACAGCGGGAGGTGCTTTTCAGAGATACGCAGTATTTT